These 17 T cell receptor beta chains were all obtained from the same sample, sequenced in a study of regulatory T cells in long-lasting Graves disease. The time point here: newly diagnosed GD, antithyroid drugs for less than 3 months. Generation of the TCR library employed RNA extracted from PBMCs. CDR3-region Arm-PCR and iRepertoire HTBI primers produced the TCR beta libraries. TCRdb passed the multiplex PCR reads through MiXCR, listing each CDR3 protein once. The sample has some 400,000 distinct CDR3 sequences, about 15% seen once. In addition, the sample was reused for a study of T cells in Graves' hyperthyroidism and ophthalmopathy.

The material sequenced was peripheral blood mononuclear cells (PBMCs), taken at new diagnosis, from a patient treated with antithyroid drugs. The source is a woman aged 25 to 39 with Graves disease.

Many counts were recorded for this clonotype. This chain uses TRBV2 with TRBJ1-1; D remains ambiguous. This CDR3 comprises 11 residues. V was clipped by 6 bases and J by 4 bases, with 6 bases between them. The germline gives CDR1 SNHLY, CDR2 FYNNEI. CDR3 region: CASRTATEAFF. Here the CDR3 DNA reads TGTGCCAGCAGAACAGCCACTGAAGCTTTCTTT.

This clonotype was observed many times. The rearrangement uses TRBV29-1 and TRBJ2-3; TRBD2 is a possible D gene (5 bases). The CDR3 consists of 14 residues. V gave up 6 bases and J gave up 0 bases, with 13 bases separating them. Germline-derived CDR1 and CDR2 are SQVTM and ANQGSEA. In nucleotides, the CDR3 is TGCAGCGTGTTGCGGGTAGCTAGCACAGATACGCAGTATTTT. It yields the protein CSVLRVASTDTQYF.

This clonotype has ten or more counts. The chain employs TRBV13 and TRBJ1-1; D is possibly TRBD1 (5 bases). V lost 2 bases and J 1 base, leaving 11 bases between the germline ends. Per germline, CDR1 PRHDT and CDR2 FYEKMQ (reference sequence). The CDR3 covers 15 residues. The CDR3 protein is CASSLWGGENTEAFF. CDR3 bases: TGTGCCAGCAGCTTATGGGGGGGGGAGAACACTGAAGCTTTCTTT.

This clonotype was seen ten or more times. The chain is built from TRBV2 and TRBJ2-7; tentatively, D is TRBD2 (6 bases). CDR3 length equals 13 residues. Trimming cost V 5 bases and J 3 bases, with 11 bases left between them. Germline V gene lookup returns CDR1 SNHLY and CDR2 FYNNEI. The DNA of the CDR3 is TGTGCCAGCAGTACCCGGGGAGGCTACGAGCAGTACTTC. Its translation: CASSTRGGYEQYF.

This clonotype was counted at least ten times. The chain employs TRBV29-1 and TRBJ2-7; 7 bases align to TRBD1. After removal of 2 bases from V and 5 bases from J, the junction contained 15 bases not matched to a gene. The CDR3 spans 16 residues. Germline loops: CDR1 SQVTM, CDR2 ANQGSEA. The CDR3 coding sequence is TGCAGCGTTGAAACCCCTAATAGGGGGCGTAAAGACGAGCAGTACTTC. It specifies CSVETPNRGRKDEQYF.

On this clonotype itself: One base away lies a much larger clone, so this may be a sequencing read error. The CDR3 protein is CASSRERSSYNEQFF. In nucleotides, the CDR3 is TGTGCCAGCAGTCGAGAGCGGAGCTCCTACAATGAGCAGTTCTTC. The chain joins TRBV6-4 to TRBJ2-1; weak D call: TRBD2 (5 bases). The CDR3 spans 15 residues. The germline V gene encodes CDR1 MRHNA and CDR2 SNTAGT. Trimming shortened V by 5 bases and J by 0 bases, and 11 bases separated the two germline ends.

The V and J genes are TRBV20-1 and TRBJ2-4, with D unresolved. Trimming removed 6 bases at V and 0 bases at J, with 12 bases between. CDR3 length: 14 amino acids. The V gene's germline CDR1 is DFQATT and CDR2 SNEGSKA (reference sequence). The CDR3, as DNA: TGCAGTGCCAAAGTGGAGCTAGCCAAAAACATTCAGTACTTC. It is translated as CSAKVELAKNIQYF.

This chain links TRBV4-1 with TRBJ1-3; no clear D gene. The V and J ends lost 0 bases and 4 bases respectively, with 10 bases between them. Germline CDR1 reads MGHRA; CDR2 reads YSYEKL. The CDR3 covers 15 residues. In DNA, the CDR3 is TGCGCCAGCAGCCAAGAGTCCTGGGCCGGAAACACCATATATTTT. Its protein product is CASSQESWAGNTIYF.

This clonotype was picked up a small number of times. This chain links TRBV30 with TRBJ2-3; 10 positions match TRBD1. Per the germline V gene, CDR1 is GTSNPN and CDR2 is SVGIG (reference sequence). V shed 7 bases and J 4 bases; nucleotides not matched to a gene: 11. The CDR3 covers 15 residues. Written as DNA, the CDR3 is TGTGCCTTCACCCTGGGGACAGGGGAGTCAGATACGCAGTATTTT. It is translated as CAFTLGTGESDTQYF.

This clonotype was counted between two and nine times. This chain joins TRBV30 and TRBJ1-2; TRBD1 matches at 8 bases. The CDR3 sequence is 15 residues long. Trimming cost V 6 bases and J 2 bases; bases outside gene matches: 11. Germline CDR1 and CDR2: GTSNPN and SVGIG (reference sequence). This chain's CDR3 is CACPGTGNSNYGYTF. DNA for the CDR3: TGTGCCTGTCCCGGGACAGGCAATTCCAACTATGGCTACACCTTC.

This clonotype was counted between two and nine times. The J gene is TRBJ2-5, the V gene TRBV25-1; 9 nucleotides match TRBD2. The V segment lost 7 bases and the J segment 5 bases; nucleotides outside the gene matches: 17. Germline V gives CDR1 MGHDK, CDR2 SYGVNS. The CDR3 totals 17 residues. Here the CDR3 reads CASTPPEGLAGGETQYF. The CDR3 DNA is TGTGCCAGCACTCCGCCCGAGGGACTAGCAGGAGGCGAGACCCAGTACTTC.

This clonotype was seen many times. The CDR3 nucleotides are TGCAGCGTTAGACAGGGGAAGAACACTGAAGCTTTCTTT. It translates to CSVRQGKNTEAFF. The chain couples TRBV29-1 to TRBJ1-1; 8 bases align to TRBD1. Germline loops: CDR1 SQVTM, CDR2 ANQGSEA. The CDR3 has 13 residues. J was trimmed by 1 base and V by 5 bases; bases with no gene match: 3.

This clonotype was counted a few times. Being one base from a much bigger clone, this may be a read error. The CDR3 sequence is CASSLMGDTQYF. The CDR3 nucleotides are TGTGCCAGCAGCTTAATGGGAGATACGCAGTATTTT. This chain joins TRBV7-3 and TRBJ2-3, with no clear D. V lost 1 base, J lost 5 bases, and 4 bases lay in between. This CDR3 is built from 12 residues. Per germline, CDR1 SGHTA and CDR2 FQGTGA.

Concerning this clonotype itself: The junction departs from germline at one end; a sequencing error may be responsible. J is TRBJ2-7 and V is TRBV25-1; D unclear. Looked up from germline, CDR1 is MGHDK and CDR2 is SYGVNS. The CDR3 covers 11 residues. The CDR3 region is CTSTNPLEQYF. CDR3 DNA: TGTACCAGCACCAATCCCCTCGAGCAGTACTTC.

Only a few counts were recorded for this clonotype. This rearrangement joins TRBV5-1 to TRBJ2-1, with 8 bases fitting TRBD2. Germline-derived CDR1 and CDR2 are SGHRS and YFSETQ. The trim removed 3 bases at V and 6 bases at J, leaving 14 bases unmatched. The CDR3 contains 17 residues. CDR3 region: CASSSKTRTSIANEQFF. As DNA, the CDR3 is TGCGCCAGCAGCTCGAAGACCCGGACTAGCATCGCCAATGAGCAGTTCTTC.

Ten or more counts support this clonotype. V usage is TRBV7-2 and J usage is TRBJ2-1, with 8 bases fitting TRBD2. The junction had 13 bases not matched to a gene; V was cut back by 6 bases and J by 9 bases. Germline V gene sequence: CDR1 SGHTA, CDR2 FQGNSA. The length of the CDR3 is 15 residues. The CDR3 sequence is CASSYSGRGHGEQFF. The CDR3 DNA reads as TGTGCCAGCAGTTACAGCGGGAGAGGGCACGGTGAGCAGTTCTTC.

The chain has TRBV6-2 or TRBV6-3 and TRBJ2-1, with unresolved D. This CDR3 spans 16 amino acids. The germline V gene has CDR1 MNHEY and CDR2 SVGEGT. V dropped 5 bases and J dropped 0 bases, with 14 bases sitting between them. The DNA for the CDR3 is TGTGCCAGCAGTGAAAACCCCCCCGGCTCCTACAATGAGCAGTTCTTC. Translating it yields CASSENPPGSYNEQFF.